These 20 T cell receptor beta chains share one sample of origin, sequenced in a study of cytomegalovirus exposure and HLA in healthy donors. In the PCR, 60 Vbeta and 13 Jbeta primers were used. Generated by immunoSEQ multiplex PCR, the TCRdb table keeps only in-frame clones and is missing some. The sample lists around 160,000 clones; roughly 79% were seen once. The specimen sequenced was PBMCs. These receptors came from a woman in her 40s in good health and CMV-seropositive.

The genes are TRBV6-1 and TRBJ2-3, with 7 bases matching TRBD1. Losses at the gene ends were 2 bases for V and 14 bases for J; bases not matched to a gene: 10. The CDR3 is made up of 13 amino acids. Germline V lookup: CDR1 MNHNS, CDR2 SASEGT. CDR3 DNA: TGTGCCAGCAGTGAACCGGACAGGCACTGGTTGTATTTT. Translating it yields CASSEPDRHWLYF.

The gene calls are TRBV28 and TRBJ2-7; TRBD1 matches at 8 bases. Looked up from germline, CDR1 is MDHEN and CDR2 is SYDVKM. V lost 3 bases, J lost 3 bases, and 7 bases stayed unmatched. This CDR3 region has 15 residues. The CDR3 sequence: CASSFGAGGYYEQYF. DNA of the CDR3: TGTGCCAGCAGTTTCGGGGCAGGGGGCTACTACGAGCAGTACTTC.

The J gene is TRBJ2-3, the V gene TRBV10-2; the match to TRBD1 covers 9 bases. V shed 2 bases, J shed 6 bases, and the junction held 6 bases outside the gene matches. The CDR3 is 15 amino acids. In germline, CDR1 is WSHSY, CDR2 SAAADI. CDR3: CASSEGTGLRDTQYF. The CDR3 DNA follows: TGCGCCAGCAGTGAGGGGACAGGGTTGCGGGATACGCAGTATTTT.

The V call is TRBV21-1, the J call TRBJ1-1; whether TRBD1, the table's D call, matches the DNA was not checked. TRBV21-1 is a listed pseudogene. The CDR3 contains 14 residues. CDR3 in DNA: TGTGCCAGCAGCAAAGATCAGGAGAACACTGAAGCTTTCTTT. Its protein is CASSKDQENTEAFF.

The J gene is TRBJ2-5, the V gene TRBV30; possible D gene TRBD2, 5 bases. Germline CDR1 is GTSNPN and CDR2 is SVGIG (reference sequence). The V end lost 6 bases, the J end lost 2 bases, and 13 bases lay between the germline ends. The CDR3 is 13 amino acids. Here the CDR3 reads CACNRLTQETQYF. CDR3 DNA: TGTGCCTGCAACCGACTAACGCAAGAGACCCAGTACTTC.

The chain uses TRBV28 and TRBJ1-4; TRBD1 matches at 7 bases. CDR1 and CDR2 from the germline V gene are MDHEN and SYDVKM. The CDR3 spans 15 residues. V lost 6 bases to trimming and J lost 2 bases; unmatched junction nucleotides: 6. In DNA, the CDR3 is TGTGCCAGCAGCCAACAGGGGATCACTAATGAAAAACTGTTTTTT. Translating it yields CASSQQGITNEKLFF.

This clone occurred a few times. The chain couples TRBV5-4 to TRBJ2-3; 7 bases are shared with TRBD1. Germline CDR1 and CDR2: SGHNT and YYREEE (reference sequence). The V and J ends lost 4 bases and 2 bases, in that order; junction bases with no gene match: 7. The length of the CDR3 is 15 residues. CDR3 DNA: TGTGCCAGCAGCCTGACAGGGCACTACACAGATACGCAGTATTTT. Translated: CASSLTGHYTDTQYF.

The gene calls are TRBV27 and TRBJ2-3, with 11 bases that match TRBD2. The germline CDR1 and CDR2 sequences are MNHEY and SMNVEV (reference sequence). This CDR3 is 17 amino acids long. J was trimmed by 0 bases and V by 6 bases; bases with no gene match: 8. This CDR3 is CASRRLAGTISTDTQYF. CDR3 nucleotides: TGTGCCAGCAGGAGACTAGCGGGGACCATAAGCACAGATACGCAGTATTTT.

The chain employs TRBV5-4 and TRBJ1-3; D ambiguous. Trimming took 1 base from V and 4 from J, leaving 6 bases between them. The germline V gene has CDR1 SGHNT and CDR2 YYREEE (reference sequence). CDR3 length equals 13 residues. CDR3 residues: CASSLHQGNTIYF. Here the CDR3 DNA reads TGTGCCAGCAGCTTGCACCAGGGAAACACCATATATTTT.

This chain links TRBV7-9 with TRBJ2-5, with a tentative D call TRBD1 (5 bases). Germline V gives CDR1 SEHNR, CDR2 FQNEAQ (reference sequence). The CDR3 is 13 amino acids. V was trimmed by 4 bases and J by 5 bases, leaving 11 bases between them. The CDR3 region is CASSSTGSETQYF. The CDR3 DNA follows: TGTGCCAGCAGCTCTACAGGCTCGGAGACCCAGTACTTC. The full variable domain, rest sourced from reference TRBV7-9 and TRBJ2-5, is DTGVSQNPRHKITKRGQNVTFRCDPISEHNRLYWYRQTLGQGPEFLTYFQNEAQLEKSRLLSDRFSAERPKGSFSTLEIQRTEQGDSAMYLCASSSTGSETQYFGPGTRLLVL.

V and J are TRBV2 and TRBJ1-2; the match to TRBD1 covers 7 bases. Germline V CDR1 and CDR2: SNHLY, FYNNEI. The ends lost 5 bases at V and 7 bases at J; junction bases unmatched: 10. This CDR3 has 14 residues. CDR3 protein: CASSFGQGVFGYTF. The CDR3 DNA is TGTGCCAGCAGTTTCGGTCAGGGGGTATTTGGCTACACCTTC.

Concerning this clone itself: The sample contains more than one DNA sequence encoding this CDR3. The chain is built from TRBV9 and TRBJ1-3, with D maybe TRBD1 (5 bases). The germline V gene has CDR1 SGDLS and CDR2 YYNGEE. Trimming removed 0 bases from V and 0 bases from J, with 10 bases in between. This CDR3 contains 16 residues. The CDR3 here is CASSVAGGVSGNTIYF. The CDR3 region has the DNA TGTGCCAGCAGCGTAGCGGGGGGGGTCTCTGGAAACACCATATATTTT.

V gene TRBV6-5 combines with J gene TRBJ1-5; D remains unclear. CDR3 size: 14 residues. Trimming stripped 6 bases from V and 4 bases from J, with 13 bases between. The germline V gene encodes CDR1 MNHEY and CDR2 SVGAGI. The CDR3 DNA follows: TGTGCCAGCAGCCGGGTAAACTCAAATCAGCCCCAGCATTTT. Its protein is CASSRVNSNQPQHF.

This clone came up a few times. The J gene is TRBJ2-3, the V gene TRBV19; a possible D gene is TRBD2 (5 bases). Trimming stripped 3 bases from V and 3 bases from J, with 19 bases between. This CDR3 spans 17 amino acids. CDR1 is LNHDA and CDR2 is SQIVND in the germline V gene (reference sequence). CDR3 DNA sequence: TGTGCCAGTAGTATTGGAGGTGGGCGGGTGACTACAGATACGCAGTATTTT. Amino acid sequence: CASSIGGGRVTTDTQYF. Drawing the rest from reference TRBV19 and TRBJ2-3, the complete variable domain is DGGITQSPKYLFRKEGQNVTLSCEQNLNHDAMYWYRQDPGQGLRLIYYSQIVNDFQKGDIAEGYSVSREKKESFPLTVTSAQKNPTAFYLCASSIGGGRVTTDTQYFGPGTRLTVL.

CDR3 amino acids: CASSPPSLYEQYF. The CDR3 DNA reads TGTGCCAGCAGCCCCCCCAGTCTCTACGAGCAGTACTTC. The chain uses TRBV7-9 and TRBJ2-7, with D hard to call. CDR3 length equals 13 residues. V shed 5 bases and J shed 3 bases, with 11 bases lying between them. Germline loops: CDR1 SEHNR, CDR2 FQNEAQ (reference sequence).

J is TRBJ2-2 and V is TRBV5-4, with TRBD2 matching 8 bases. The CDR3 length is 16 residues. CDR1 is SGHNT and CDR2 is YYREEE in the germline V gene (reference sequence). Trimming at V came to 1 base and at J to 5 bases, leaving 7 bases not matched to a gene. CDR3 in amino acids: CASSLLSGGGTGELFF. CDR3 bases: TGTGCCAGCAGCTTGTTATCCGGGGGGGGGACCGGGGAGCTGTTTTTT.

This clone was seen more than once but under ten times. V is TRBV6-1 and J is TRBJ1-5; the match to TRBD1 covers 8 bases. Germline V CDR1 and CDR2: MNHNS, SASEGT. The CDR3 is 15 amino acids. Trimming took 6 bases from V and 1 from J; bases not matched to a gene: 5. The CDR3, as DNA: TGTGCCAGCAGACCTGACAGGGGAAGCAATCAGCCCCAGCATTTT. It encodes CASRPDRGSNQPQHF.

The V call is TRBV7-3, the J call TRBJ2-3; TRBD2 aligns across 10 bases. V lost 2 bases, J lost 0 bases, and 17 bases stayed unmatched. The CDR3 is 21 residues long. Germline CDR1 SGHTA, CDR2 FQGTGA. CDR3 residues: CASSLESIIAGGTTSTDTQYF. CDR3 sequence (DNA): TGTGCCAGCAGCTTAGAAAGCATCATAGCGGGGGGTACCACTAGCACAGATACGCAGTATTTT.

The chain employs TRBV18 and TRBJ1-5, with 7 positions matching TRBD1. This CDR3 region has 14 residues. After removal of 4 bases from V and 5 bases from J, the junction contained 5 bases not matched to a gene. Germline V gene data show CDR1 as KGHSH and CDR2 as LQKENI. CDR3: CASSRQGQDQPQHF. CDR3 in DNA: TGTGCCAGCTCACGACAGGGACAAGATCAGCCCCAGCATTTT.

On this clone itself: The conserved phenylalanine or tryptophan is not found at the CDR3 terminus, so this likely reflects a read error. The chain couples TRBV19 to TRBJ1-5, with D hard to call. Germline loops: CDR1 LNHDA, CDR2 SQIVND (reference sequence). The CDR3 is 13 amino acids. V lost 1 base, J lost 9 bases, and 10 bases lay in between. The CDR3 sequence is CASSIAARGPQHL. Here the CDR3 DNA reads TGTGCCAGTAGTATAGCCGCGCGGGGGCCCCAGCATCTT.